One and the same sample provided the 18 T cell receptor beta chains below, sequenced in a study of cytomegalovirus exposure and HLA in healthy donors. Use of 60 Vbeta and 13 Jbeta primers characterized the PCR. Clones were sequenced by immunoSEQ multiplex PCR, and TCRdb holds only the in-frame ones, with some missing. The repertoire holds under 150,000 clones, approximately 83% seen once, with less than 3% in the top ten. Sequencing was performed on PBMCs. Receptors originate from a male donor in good health and CMV-seronegative.

The chain has TRBV9 and TRBJ2-7; 10 nucleotides line up with TRBD2. CDR3 length: 15 residues. Trimming took 0 bases from V and 3 from J; bases not matched to a gene: 3. Germline V gene sequence: CDR1 SGDLS, CDR2 YYNGEE. Here the CDR3 reads CASSVAAGGFYEQYF. CDR3 bases: TGTGCCAGCAGCGTAGCAGCGGGAGGGTTCTACGAGCAGTACTTC.

The chain joins TRBV5-3 to TRBJ2-7; tentatively, D is TRBD2 (6 bases). TRBV5-3 has ORF status, its function being uncertain. The CDR3 has 15 residues. V was clipped by 1 base and J by 6 bases, with 17 bases between them. For the CDR3, the DNA is TGTGCCAGAAGCTTGCGGGAGACCCTTTGGGGCGAGCAGTACTTC. It encodes CARSLRETLWGEQYF.

This clone was counted only a few times. The chain couples TRBV4-3 to TRBJ2-1, with a possible D match to TRBD1 (5 bases). V gave up 5 bases and J gave up 7 bases, with 15 bases separating them. CDR1 is LGHNA and CDR2 is YSLEER in the germline V gene. The CDR3 is made up of 14 amino acids. The CDR3 region has the DNA TGCGCCAGCAGCTGGACGGACATAAGTAATGAGCAGTTCTTC. This codes for CASSWTDISNEQFF.

V usage is TRBV20-1 and J usage is TRBJ2-2; D possibly corresponds to TRBD2 (6 bases). This CDR3 contains 11 residues. Between the trimmed V and J ends, which lost 5 bases and 6 bases, there was a span of 7 bases. Germline V gives CDR1 DFQATT, CDR2 SNEGSKA (reference sequence). The CDR3 is CSAWGAGELFF. The CDR3 DNA reads TGCAGTGCTTGGGGGGCCGGGGAGCTGTTTTTT.

The V and J genes are TRBV28 and TRBJ2-7, with 12 nucleotides matching TRBD2. Germline V CDR1 and CDR2: MDHEN, SYDVKM. The junction had 10 bases not matched to a gene; V was cut back by 5 bases and J by 2 bases. This CDR3 has 17 amino acids. CDR3 amino acids: CASSLSGTSGLTYEQYF. CDR3 nucleotides: TGTGCCAGCAGTCTATCCGGGACTAGCGGGCTAACCTACGAGCAGTACTTC.

V gene TRBV7-9 combines with J gene TRBJ2-7, with a possible D match to TRBD2 (5 bases). The CDR3 length is 13 residues. In germline, CDR1 is SEHNR, CDR2 FQNEAQ (reference sequence). Trimming took off 3 bases at V and 2 bases at J, with 8 bases between the two ends. The CDR3 loop is CASSLEVPYEQYF. CDR3 coding DNA: TGTGCCAGCAGCTTGGAGGTCCCCTACGAGCAGTACTTC.

The chain couples TRBV28 to TRBJ2-7, with TRBD1 matching 7 bases. With V trimmed by 2 bases and J by 5 bases, 9 bases remained unmatched. Germline V gives CDR1 MDHEN, CDR2 SYDVKM. The CDR3 covers 15 residues. The CDR3 reads CASSLRQGVGHEQYF. The DNA for the CDR3 is TGTGCCAGCAGTTTACGCCAGGGGGTAGGACACGAGCAGTACTTC.

This chain uses TRBV27 with TRBJ1-4; 9 positions match TRBD1. V lost 8 bases, J lost 0 bases, and 10 bases stayed unmatched. Germline V gene lookup returns CDR1 MNHEY and CDR2 SMNVEV (reference sequence). CDR3 length: 17 amino acids. CDR3 sequence: CASPRDRANATNEKLFF. CDR3 bases: TGTGCCAGCCCCCGGGACAGGGCCAATGCAACTAATGAAAAACTGTTTTTT. Drawing the rest from reference TRBV27 and TRBJ1-4, the complete variable domain is EAQVTQNPRYLITVTGKKLTVTCSQNMNHEYMSWYRQDPGLGLRQIYYSMNVEVTDKGDVPEGYKVSRKEKRNFPLILESPSPNQTSLYFCASPRDRANATNEKLFFGSGTQLSVL.

This clone came up once. This chain links TRBV27 with TRBJ2-7; D is possibly TRBD2 (6 bases). This CDR3 region has 12 residues. Germline loops: CDR1 MNHEY, CDR2 SMNVEV (reference sequence). V was pared by 8 bases and J by 7 bases, with 15 bases between. The CDR3 DNA reads as TGTGCCAGCGGGACTCCCCGGAGGGAGCAGTACTTC. Translated: CASGTPRREQYF.

The gene calls are TRBV27 and TRBJ2-7, with 7 bases aligning to TRBD2. Germline V lookup: CDR1 MNHEY, CDR2 SMNVEV (reference sequence). Germline trimming cut 5 bases from V and 6 bases from J; bases unmatched to any gene: 4. The CDR3 consists of 12 residues. The CDR3 nucleotides read TGTGCCAGCAGTCCGGGAGGCGTCGAGCAGTACTTC. It is translated as CASSPGGVEQYF.

J is TRBJ2-3 and V is TRBV9, with 9 bases aligning to TRBD1. V was pared by 3 bases and J by 9 bases, with 2 bases of the junction left unmatched. Germline V lookup: CDR1 SGDLS, CDR2 YYNGEE. The CDR3 length is 12 residues. CDR3 nucleotide sequence: TGTGCCAGCAGCGCCACAGGGGGCACGCAGTATTTT. This codes for CASSATGGTQYF. Together with reference TRBV9 and TRBJ2-3, the CDR3 gives the full variable domain: DSGVTQTPKHLITATGQRVTLRCSPRSGDLSVYWYQQSLDQGLQFLIQYYNGEERAKGNILERFSAQQFPDLHSELNLSSLELGDSALYFCASSATGGTQYFGPGTRLTVL.

The CDR3 DNA reads as TGTGCCAGCAGTTACGGCCGGGACAGATCTGGAAACACCATATATTTT. It translates to CASSYGRDRSGNTIYF. V gene TRBV6-5 combines with J gene TRBJ1-3, with 7 nucleotides matching TRBD1. The CDR3 runs 16 residues. Germline lookup yields CDR1 MNHEY and CDR2 SVGAGI. The ends lost 2 bases at V and 1 base at J; junction bases unmatched: 5.

This sequence joins TRBV29-1 and TRBJ2-2; 7 bases align to TRBD2. Per germline, CDR1 SQVTM and CDR2 ANQGSEA. The trim removed 4 bases at V and 7 bases at J, leaving 9 bases unmatched. The CDR3 extends over 14 amino acids. The CDR3 is CSVASGIAGGELFF. DNA for the CDR3: TGCAGCGTTGCTAGCGGCATAGCGGGCGGGGAGCTGTTTTTT.

The gene calls are TRBV6-5 and TRBJ1-3; TRBD1 might be the D (6 bases). V lost 6 bases and J 7 bases, leaving 16 bases between the germline ends. CDR1 and CDR2 from the germline V gene are MNHEY and SVGAGI. This CDR3 comprises 14 residues. CDR3: CASSTRGGSNTIYF. CDR3 sequence (DNA): TGTGCCAGCAGCACCAGAGGGGGTAGCAACACCATATATTTT.

On this clone itself: At the DNA level, this CDR3 is encoded by other sequences in the same sample as well. The chain couples TRBV27 to TRBJ2-1; weak D call: TRBD2 (6 bases). CDR1 and CDR2 (germline): MNHEY, SMNVEV (reference sequence). Trimming shortened V by 3 bases and J by 5 bases, and 8 bases separated the two germline ends. The CDR3 spans 13 residues. CDR3 nucleotide sequence: TGTGCCAGCAGTTTGAGCGGGCACAATGAGCAGTTCTTC. It yields the protein CASSLSGHNEQFF.

The chain employs TRBV4-3 and TRBJ2-1; TRBD2 matches 8 bases. J gave up 2 bases and V 5 bases, and 5 bases lay outside the gene matches. The CDR3 is 15 residues long. The germline CDR1 and CDR2 sequences are LGHNA and YSLEER. This CDR3 reads CASSITSGAYNEQFF. The CDR3 region has the DNA TGCGCCAGCAGCATAACTAGCGGAGCCTACAATGAGCAGTTCTTC.

V usage is TRBV28 and J usage is TRBJ2-7; 11 nucleotides line up with TRBD1. The CDR3 loop spans 15 amino acids. Germline V gene sequence: CDR1 MDHEN, CDR2 SYDVKM. V was pared by 6 bases and J by 7 bases, with 11 bases of the junction left unmatched. The chain's CDR3 is CASSLPGQGVKEQYF. CDR3 sequence (DNA): TGTGCCAGCAGCTTACCGGGACAGGGGGTTAAAGAGCAGTACTTC.

In the case of this clone: One end of the junction does not line up with germline, which may come from a read error. The same CDR3 is also encoded by other DNA sequences in this sample. This chain uses TRBV7-9 with TRBJ2-7, with D unclear. The CDR3 runs to 12 residues. Germline loops: CDR1 SEHNR, CDR2 FQNEAQ (reference sequence). The CDR3 sequence: CASSLGGDEQYF. The CDR3 nucleotides read TGTGCCAGCAGTTTAGGCGGCGACGAGCAGTACTTC. The full variable domain, rest sourced from reference TRBV7-9 and TRBJ2-7, is DTGVSQNPRHKITKRGQNVTFRCDPISEHNRLYWYRQTLGQGPEFLTYFQNEAQLEKSRLLSDRFSAERPKGSFSTLEIQRTEQGDSAMYLCASSLGGDEQYFGPGTRLTVT.